Following are 19 T cell receptor beta chains from one sample sequenced in a study of early T cells in non-severe SARS-CoV-2 infection. MiXCR, run by TCRdb on the 5' RACE reads, gives a single entry per CDR3 protein. The sample shows approximately 58,000 distinct CDR3 sequences, approximately 10% of them seen only once. The sample taken for sequencing was whole blood. The receptors stem from an adult who was a healthcare worker with PCR-confirmed SARS-CoV-2 infection or an uninfected control (not recorded which).

Many counts were recorded for this clonotype. This chain uses TRBV5-1 with TRBJ2-3, with D possibly matching TRBD2 (6 bases). The V end was cut by 4 bases, the J end by 0 bases, with 15 bases between. CDR1 is SGHRS, CDR2 YFSETQ, per germline. The CDR3 is 16 amino acids. DNA of the CDR3: TGCGCCAGCAGCCAGCAGGGCGGAGGGAGCACAGATACGCAGTATTTT. Amino acid sequence: CASSQQGGGSTDTQYF.

This clonotype was observed many times. The chain recombines TRBV10-3 with TRBJ2-1; 11 bases are shared with TRBD2. V trimming: 4 bases; J trimming: 4 bases; junction bases outside the gene matches: 6. Germline assignment: CDR1 ENHRY and CDR2 SYGVKD. This CDR3 comprises 16 residues. Written as DNA, the CDR3 is TGTGCCATCAGTGGGCTCCTAGCGGGGGGTTACAATGAGCAGTTCTTC. Protein sequence: CAISGLLAGGYNEQFF.

The chain employs TRBV5-1 and TRBJ2-5; a weak D match, TRBD2 (6 bases). This CDR3 comprises 15 residues. The V end lost 5 bases, the J end lost 1 base, and 15 bases lay between the germline ends. In germline, CDR1 is SGHRS, CDR2 YFSETQ. DNA for the CDR3: TGCGCCAGCAGGCCTAGAGGAGGGCTCCAAGAGACCCAGTACTTC. Translating gives CASRPRGGLQETQYF.

There are many counts of this clonotype. The genes are TRBV12-3 or TRBV12-4 and TRBJ1-2; D call uncertain. V gave up 5 bases and J gave up 5 bases, with 6 bases separating them. This CDR3 spans 11 amino acids. The CDR3 region has the DNA TGTGCCAGCAGTGAACGTTATGGCTACACCTTC. It codes for CASSERYGYTF.

This clonotype occurred a few times. The V and J genes are TRBV29-1 and TRBJ1-1; 7 bases align to TRBD1. Germline-derived CDR1 and CDR2 are SQVTM and ANQGSEA. Losses at the gene ends were 7 bases for V and 4 bases for J; bases not matched to a gene: 9. This CDR3 is 13 amino acids long. CDR3 protein: CSAGQAGRTEAFF. The CDR3 DNA reads TGCAGCGCCGGACAGGCCGGTCGCACTGAAGCTTTCTTT. The full variable domain, its missing parts supplied by reference TRBV29-1 and TRBJ1-1, is SAVISQKPSRDICQRGTSLTIQCQVDSQVTMMFWYRQQPGQSLTLIATANQGSEATYESGFVIDKFPISRPNLTFSTLTVSNMSPEDSSIYLCSAGQAGRTEAFFGQGTRLTVV.

This clonotype was seen a few times. This chain links TRBV7-9 with TRBJ2-7; maybe TRBD1 (5 bases). Trimming removed 5 bases at V and 4 bases at J, with 18 bases between. Germline V lookup: CDR1 SEHNR, CDR2 FQNEAQ (reference sequence). The CDR3 totals 15 residues. The CDR3 reads CASSPPGQGPYEQYF. As DNA, the CDR3 is TGTGCCAGCAGCCCCCCCGGTCAGGGCCCTTACGAGCAGTACTTC.

Ten or more counts support this clonotype. Its ends do not fully match the called genes, so a read error is possible. The chain employs TRBV7-7 and TRBJ2-5; 7 bases map to TRBD1. The CDR3 contains 14 residues. CDR1 and CDR2 from the germline V gene are SSHAT and FNYEAQ (reference sequence). CDR3 DNA: TGTGCTAGCAGCCCGACAGGGTTTCAAGAGACCCAGTACTTC. This codes for CASSPTGFQETQYF.

In regard to this clonotype: With a much larger clone just one base away, this may be a read error. This chain links TRBV20-1 with TRBJ1-2; no firm D call. In germline, CDR1 is DFQATT, CDR2 SNEGSKA (reference sequence). V shed 7 bases and J shed 4 bases, with 16 bases lying between them. This CDR3 is built from 13 residues. CDR3 DNA sequence: TGCAGTGTTAGTACGTTCGAGGGCTATGGCTACACCTTC. Amino acids: CSVSTFEGYGYTF.

To note about this clonotype: One end of the junction is discordant with germline, which a read error may explain. This chain uses TRBV19 with TRBJ2-7, with D possibly TRBD1 on 5 matching bases. CDR3 size: 15 residues. From germline, CDR1 is LNHDA and CDR2 SQIVND (reference sequence). DNA of the CDR3: TGTGCCAGTGCCGCAGGGTGGGCACAATCCTCCGAGCAGTACTTC. Protein product: CASAAGWAQSSEQYF.

The V gene is TRBV3-1, the J gene TRBJ1-1; perhaps TRBD1 as D (6 bases). CDR1 and CDR2 from the germline V gene are LGHDT and YNNKEL (reference sequence). V lost 5 bases and J lost 9, with 31 bases in between. The CDR3 contains 18 residues. CDR3 DNA: TGTGCCAGCAGCGAACAACAACTGAGGACAGAGATAACTCAAAAAGCTTTCTTT. Protein product: CASSEQQLRTEITQKAFF.

CDR3 residues: CASSPGYYGYTF. The DNA for the CDR3 is TGTGCCAGCAGCCCTGGATATTATGGCTACACCTTC. The chain joins TRBV12-3 or TRBV12-4 to TRBJ1-2; no definite D call. CDR3 size: 12 residues. V lost 6 bases, J lost 5 bases, and 10 bases lay in between.

This clonotype was seen ten or more times. The CDR3 region has the DNA TGTGCCAGCAGCCCAACGGGATCCTTGGGGCTAACTAATGGCTACACCTTC. It encodes CASSPTGSLGLTNGYTF. The chain is built from TRBV7-6 and TRBJ1-2; D is possibly TRBD1 (5 bases). The CDR3 loop spans 17 amino acids. Germline V gene lookup returns CDR1 SGHVS and CDR2 FNYEAQ. Deletions cut 5 bases from V and 6 bases from J, with 25 bases between.

J is TRBJ2-5 and V is TRBV27, with D perhaps matching TRBD2 (6 bases). Between the trimmed V and J ends, which lost 7 bases and 3 bases, there was a span of 9 bases. This CDR3 is built from 12 residues. Per the germline V gene, CDR1 is MNHEY and CDR2 is SMNVEV (reference sequence). The CDR3 here is CASTPGEETQYF. For the CDR3, the DNA is TGTGCCAGCACTCCGGGAGAAGAGACCCAGTACTTC.

In this sample, this clonotype turned up many times. The chain recombines TRBV28 with TRBJ1-6; 10 nucleotides agree with TRBD1. CDR3 length: 15 amino acids. The germline gives CDR1 MDHEN, CDR2 SYDVKM. V trimming: 2 bases; J trimming: 8 bases; junction bases outside the gene matches: 3. As DNA, the CDR3 is TGTGCCAGCAGTTTAGGGGACAGGGGTTATTCACCCCTCCACTTT. This encodes CASSLGDRGYSPLHF.

J is TRBJ1-3 and V is TRBV29-1; 7 bases are shared with TRBD1. Trimming removed 6 bases from V and 4 bases from J; junction bases left unmatched: 3. The CDR3 has 12 amino acids. Germline V gives CDR1 SQVTM, CDR2 ANQGSEA. CDR3 sequence: CSVGQVGNTIYF. CDR3 in DNA: TGCAGCGTCGGACAGGTCGGAAACACCATATATTTT.

This clonotype was seen ten or more times. The genes are TRBV2 and TRBJ2-2; 12 nucleotides line up with TRBD2. V was clipped by 1 base and J by 5 bases; unmatched bases: 5. This CDR3 spans 17 amino acids. Germline V lookup: CDR1 SNHLY, CDR2 FYNNEI. The CDR3 here is CASSEGSLAGGTGELFF. CDR3 nucleotide sequence: TGTGCCAGCAGTGAAGGAAGTCTAGCGGGAGGGACCGGGGAGCTGTTTTTT.

This clonotype was seen repeatedly, ten times or more. The chain recombines TRBV7-9 with TRBJ1-5; a possible D gene is TRBD1 (6 bases). This CDR3 is built from 17 residues. CDR1 is SEHNR and CDR2 is FQNEAQ in the germline V gene (reference sequence). Trimming cost V 2 bases and J 0 bases, with 14 bases left between them. CDR3 amino acids: CASSLLGQGNSNQPQHF. The CDR3 bases are TGTGCCAGCAGCTTATTGGGGCAGGGGAATAGCAATCAGCCCCAGCATTTT.

This clonotype was found many times. The genes are TRBV3-1 and TRBJ1-1; D gene uncertain. The V end was cut by 1 base, the J end by 7 bases, with 10 bases between. The CDR3 sequence is 13 residues long. CDR1 is LGHDT, CDR2 YNNKEL, per germline (reference sequence). CDR3 amino acids: CASSQVLGYEAFF. CDR3 sequence (DNA): TGTGCCAGCAGCCAAGTGTTAGGGTATGAAGCTTTCTTT.

The CDR3 DNA reads as TGCAGCGTCGGCAGGACAGAGCAAACTGGAAACACCATATATTTT. Amino acid sequence: CSVGRTEQTGNTIYF. The rearrangement uses TRBV29-1 and TRBJ1-3, with a weak D call TRBD1 (6 bases). CDR3 length equals 15 residues. V gave up 6 bases and J gave up 2 bases, with 17 bases separating them. The germline V gene has CDR1 SQVTM and CDR2 ANQGSEA.